This T cell receptor (beta chain) was identified during a study of response to subunit inactivated influenza vaccine (dated by TCRdb to the late 2010s). Background for the entire study: To follow how T cells responded to a trivalent subunit inactivated influenza vaccine, the researchers relied on deep quantitative profiling of the T cell receptor repertoire. Beyond this particular receptor, the publication reports: The authors suggested that each seasonal influenza vaccination may recruit only a limited number of new T cells.

The library was produced with RT-PCR. This sample was sequenced with an Illumina HiSeq 2500. TCRdb reanalyzed the raw reads on its own, using fastp at Q25 for trimming and MiXCR for clone calling, and kept in-frame beta chains. Rows matching on CDR3 protein sequence are summarized as one entry with the most common DNA and genes. The sample has hundreds of thousands of distinct CDR3 sequences on record, about 12% of them singletons. The top ten constitute 10% of the sample. This clonotype was seen a single time. Its antigen is unknown. No base quality information exists; no much larger clone differs at one position. Evidence from one read is weak. V ends up 3 bases short and J 4 bases short, with an unmatched junction base count of 6. Measured from the cysteine to the phenylalanine, the CDR3 is 17 residues long. Just the 51-base CDR3 DNA is kept, in frame starting at base 1. From a lookup of the germline V gene, CDR1 and CDR2 are MDHEN and SYDVKM.

Source: PBMCs from blood, taken on the day of vaccination. The sequence was collected from a man aged 45-65 years who received an inactivated influenza vaccine. Donor details come from another sample of the same person, matched by shared clones. In this chain, TRBV28 is recombined with TRBJ2-5, and 15 junction bases match TRBD2. Here is the DNA: TGTGCCAGCAGTTTCCACCTGGGACTAGCGGGAGGAGAGACCCAGTACTTC. It codes for CASSFHLGLAGGETQYF.